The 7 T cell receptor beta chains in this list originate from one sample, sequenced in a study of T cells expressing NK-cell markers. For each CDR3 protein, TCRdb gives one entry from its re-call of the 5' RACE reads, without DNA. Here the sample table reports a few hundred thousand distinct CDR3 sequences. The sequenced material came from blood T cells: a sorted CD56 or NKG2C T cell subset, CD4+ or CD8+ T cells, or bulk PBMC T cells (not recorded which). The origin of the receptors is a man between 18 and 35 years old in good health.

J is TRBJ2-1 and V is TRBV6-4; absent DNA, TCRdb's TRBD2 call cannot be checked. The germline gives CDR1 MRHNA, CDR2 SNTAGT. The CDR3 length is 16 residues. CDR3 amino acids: CASSVRSGVTYNEQFF.

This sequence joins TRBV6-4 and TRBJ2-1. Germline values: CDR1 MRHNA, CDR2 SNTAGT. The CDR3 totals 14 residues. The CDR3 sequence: CASSLGLGNNEQFF.

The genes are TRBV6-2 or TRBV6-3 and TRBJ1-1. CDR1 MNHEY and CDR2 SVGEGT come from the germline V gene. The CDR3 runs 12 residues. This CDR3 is CASSSAPLEAFF.

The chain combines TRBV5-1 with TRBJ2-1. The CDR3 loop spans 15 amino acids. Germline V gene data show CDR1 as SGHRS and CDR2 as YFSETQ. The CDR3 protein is CASSLAGVVSNEQFF.

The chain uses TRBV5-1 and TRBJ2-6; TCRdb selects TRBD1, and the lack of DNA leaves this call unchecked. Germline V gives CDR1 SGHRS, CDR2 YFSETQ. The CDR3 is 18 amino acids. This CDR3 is CASSLEVGRFPGANVLTF.

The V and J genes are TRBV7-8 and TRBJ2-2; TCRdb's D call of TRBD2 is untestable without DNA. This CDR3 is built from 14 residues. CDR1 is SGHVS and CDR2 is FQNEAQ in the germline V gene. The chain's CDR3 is CASFTGPTTGELFF.

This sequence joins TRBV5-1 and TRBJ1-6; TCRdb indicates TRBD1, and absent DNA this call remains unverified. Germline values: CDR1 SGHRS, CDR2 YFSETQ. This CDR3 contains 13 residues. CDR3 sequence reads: CASSTALDSPLHF.